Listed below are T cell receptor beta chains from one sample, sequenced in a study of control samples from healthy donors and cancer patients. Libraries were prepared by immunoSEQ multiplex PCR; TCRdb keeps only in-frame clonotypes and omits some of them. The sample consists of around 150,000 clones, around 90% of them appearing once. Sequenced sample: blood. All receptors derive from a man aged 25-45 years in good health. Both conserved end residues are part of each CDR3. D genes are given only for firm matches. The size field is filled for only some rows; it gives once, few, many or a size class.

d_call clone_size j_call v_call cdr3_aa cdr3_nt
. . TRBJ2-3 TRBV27 CASSQQGPGDTQYF TGTGCCAGCAGTCAACAGGGTCCGGGGGATACGCAGTATTTT
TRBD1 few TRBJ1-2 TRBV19 CASSVDRRDYGYTF TGTGCCAGTAGTGTGGACAGGCGAGACTATGGCTACACCTTC
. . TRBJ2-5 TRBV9 CASSVAAAGQETQYF TGTGCCAGCAGCGTAGCTGCGGCCGGCCAAGAGACCCAGTACTTC
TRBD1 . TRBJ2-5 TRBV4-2 CASSQGDRDEETQYF TGTGCCAGCAGCCAAGGGGACAGGGATGAGGAGACCCAGTACTTC
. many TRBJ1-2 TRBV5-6 CASSPRRAGYTF TGTGCCAGCAGCCCCCGAAGGGCGGGCTACACCTTC
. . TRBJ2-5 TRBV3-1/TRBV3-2 CASSVPAAQYF TGTGCCAGCAGCGTACCTGCGGCCCAGTACTTC
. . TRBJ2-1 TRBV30 CAWSEGSKVGEQFF TGTGCCTGGAGTGAAGGTAGTAAAGTTGGGGAGCAGTTCTTC
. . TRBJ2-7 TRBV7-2 CASSWGSDYEQYF TGTGCCAGCAGTTGGGGGTCGGACTACGAGCAGTACTTC
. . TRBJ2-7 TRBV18 CASSPNRAYEQYF TGTGCCAGCTCACCAAACAGGGCCTACGAGCAGTACTTC
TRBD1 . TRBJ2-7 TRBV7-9 CASSLGTGGEQYF TGTGCCAGCAGCTTAGGGACAGGGGGCGAGCAGTACTTC
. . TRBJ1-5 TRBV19 CASNPAVGYNQPQHF TGTGCCAGTAACCCCGCGGTAGGGTACAATCAGCCCCAGCATTTT
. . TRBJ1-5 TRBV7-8 CASSLAHGTNQPQHF TGTGCCAGCAGCTTAGCGCATGGAACCAATCAGCCCCAGCATTTT
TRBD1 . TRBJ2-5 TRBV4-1 CASSQVGAKLPRGQGETQYF TGCGCCAGCAGCCAAGTCGGGGCGAAGCTTCCCCGGGGACAGGGAGAGACCCAGTACTTC
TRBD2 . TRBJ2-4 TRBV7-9 CASSSRLAGGENIQYF TGTGCCAGCAGCTCCCGACTAGCGGGAGGGGAAAACATTCAGTACTTC
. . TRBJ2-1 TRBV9 CASSVEGSPYNEQFF TGTGCCAGCAGCGTAGAAGGTAGCCCTTACAATGAGCAGTTCTTC
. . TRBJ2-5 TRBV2 CASSDGQKETQYF TGTGCCAGCAGTGATGGGCAGAAAGAGACCCAGTACTTC
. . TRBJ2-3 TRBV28 CASSLGGQSTDTQYF TGTGCCAGCAGTTTGGGAGGACAGTCCACAGATACGCAGTATTTT
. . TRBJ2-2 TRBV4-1 CASRATANTGELFF TGCGCCAGCAGAGCTACAGCGAACACCGGGGAGCTGTTTTTT
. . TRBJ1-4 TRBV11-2 CASSFDRAAANEKLFF TGTGCCAGCAGCTTTGATAGGGCAGCCGCTAATGAAAAACTGTTTTTT
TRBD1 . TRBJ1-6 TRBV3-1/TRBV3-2 CASSRQTGTANSPLHF TGTGCCAGCAGTCGGCAAACCGGGACAGCAAATTCACCCCTCCACTTT
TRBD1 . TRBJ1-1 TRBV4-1 CASSQEPSLQGTEAFF TGCGCCAGCAGCCAAGAACCATCGTTACAGGGGACTGAAGCTTTCTTT
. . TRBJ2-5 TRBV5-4 CASSLKNSQETQYF TGTGCCAGCAGCCTCAAGAACTCACAAGAGACCCAGTACTTC
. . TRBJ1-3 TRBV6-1 CASSEVRTSGNTIYF TGTGCCAGCAGTGAAGTCAGGACATCTGGAAACACCATATATTTT
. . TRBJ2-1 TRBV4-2 CASSQGGYSEQFF TGTGCCAGCAGCCAAGGGGGTTATAGTGAGCAGTTCTTC
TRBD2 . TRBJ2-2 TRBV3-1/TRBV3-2 CASSRGTSGNTGELFF TGTGCCAGCAGCCGTGGGACTAGCGGGAACACCGGGGAGCTGTTTTTT
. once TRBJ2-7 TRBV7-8 CASSVARHSYEQYF TGTGCCAGCAGCGTAGCCCGCCACTCCTACGAGCAGTACTTC
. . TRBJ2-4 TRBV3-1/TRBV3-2 CASSQVPVAKNIQYF TGTGCCAGCAGCCAAGTGCCTGTAGCCAAAAACATTCAGTACTTC
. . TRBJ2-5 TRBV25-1 CASSEGGTPQETQYF TGTGCCAGCAGTGAAGGCGGGACTCCGCAAGAGACCCAGTACTTC
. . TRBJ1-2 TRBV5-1 CASSPADRNGYTF TGCGCCAGCAGTCCCGCCGACAGAAATGGCTACACCTTC
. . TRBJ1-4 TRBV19 CASGGGSRDEKLFF TGTGCCAGTGGTGGGGGGAGTCGCGACGAAAAACTGTTTTTT
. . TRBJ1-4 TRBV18 CASSPERGDEKLFF TGTGCCAGCTCACCGGAGCGAGGAGATGAAAAACTGTTTTTT